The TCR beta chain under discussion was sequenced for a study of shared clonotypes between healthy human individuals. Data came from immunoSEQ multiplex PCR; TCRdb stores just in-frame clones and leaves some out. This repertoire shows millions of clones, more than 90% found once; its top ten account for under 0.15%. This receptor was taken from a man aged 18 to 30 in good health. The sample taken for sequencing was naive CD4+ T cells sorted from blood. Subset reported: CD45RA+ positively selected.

The CDR3 region is CASSLNSGAYEQYF. Written as DNA, the CDR3 is TGTGCCAGCAGCTTGAATTCGGGAGCCTACGAGCAGTACTTC. The rearrangement joins TRBV5-5 to TRBJ2-7; TRBD2 might be the D (6 bases). This CDR3 has 14 residues. The germline gives CDR1 SGHKS, CDR2 YYEKEE (reference sequence). V lost 1 base, J lost 2 bases, and 10 bases lay in between. Full variable domain (rest looked up from reference TRBV5-5 and TRBJ2-7): DAGVTQSPTHLIKTRGQQVTLRCSPISGHKSVSWYQQVLGQGPQFIFQYYEKEERGRGNFPDRFSARQFPNYSSELNVNALLLGDSALYLCASSLNSGAYEQYFGPGTRLTVT.